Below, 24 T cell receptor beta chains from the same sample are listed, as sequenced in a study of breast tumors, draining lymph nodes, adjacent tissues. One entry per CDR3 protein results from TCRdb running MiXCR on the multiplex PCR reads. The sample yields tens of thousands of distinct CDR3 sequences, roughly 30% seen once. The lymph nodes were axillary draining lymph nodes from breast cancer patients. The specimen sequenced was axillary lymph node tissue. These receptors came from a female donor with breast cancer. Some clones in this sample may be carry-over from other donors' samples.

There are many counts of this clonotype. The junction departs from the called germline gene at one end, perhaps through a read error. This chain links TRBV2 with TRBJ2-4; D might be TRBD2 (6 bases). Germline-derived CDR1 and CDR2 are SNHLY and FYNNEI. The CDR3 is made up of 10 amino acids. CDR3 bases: TGTGCCAGCAGTGATGGGAGGCTACACTTC. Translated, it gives CASSDGRLHF.

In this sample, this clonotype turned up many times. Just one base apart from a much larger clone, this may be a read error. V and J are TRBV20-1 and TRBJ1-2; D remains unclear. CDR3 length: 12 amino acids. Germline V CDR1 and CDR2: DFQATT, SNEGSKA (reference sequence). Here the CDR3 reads CSASNGVGGSTF. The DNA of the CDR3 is TGCAGTGCTAGTAACGGGGTGGGCGGCTCCACCTTC.

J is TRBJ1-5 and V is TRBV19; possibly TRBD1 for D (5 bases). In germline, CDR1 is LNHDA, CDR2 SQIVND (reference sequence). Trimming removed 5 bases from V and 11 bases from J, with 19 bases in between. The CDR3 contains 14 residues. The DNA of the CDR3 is TGTGCCAGTAGTCCCCGGGACCTACAAGAGACCCAGCATTTT. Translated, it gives CASSPRDLQETQHF.

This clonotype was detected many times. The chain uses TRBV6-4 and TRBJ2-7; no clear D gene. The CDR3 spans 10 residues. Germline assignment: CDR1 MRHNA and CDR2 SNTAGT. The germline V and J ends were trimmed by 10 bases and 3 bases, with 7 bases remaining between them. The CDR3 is CATQFYEQYF. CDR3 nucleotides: TGTGCCACACAGTTCTACGAGCAGTACTTC.

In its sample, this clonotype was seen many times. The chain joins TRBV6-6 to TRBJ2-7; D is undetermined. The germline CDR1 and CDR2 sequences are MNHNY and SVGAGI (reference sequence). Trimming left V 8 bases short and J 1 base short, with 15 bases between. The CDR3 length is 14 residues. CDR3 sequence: CASAHPHNSYEQYF. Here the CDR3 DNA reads TGTGCCAGCGCGCACCCTCATAATTCCTACGAGCAGTACTTC.

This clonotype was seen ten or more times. As DNA, the CDR3 is TGTGCCAGCAGCTTGGACTGGACAGGTGGCCGCGGCATAAACACCATATATTTT. Protein sequence: CASSLDWTGGRGINTIYF. This chain connects TRBV5-5 to TRBJ1-3; 7 bases fit TRBD1. V gave up 0 bases and J gave up 6 bases; unmatched junction bases: 15. CDR3 length: 18 residues. Germline V gene data show CDR1 as SGHKS and CDR2 as YYEKEE (reference sequence). The full variable domain, its missing parts supplied by reference TRBV5-5 and TRBJ1-3, is DAGVTQSPTHLIKTRGQQVTLRCSPISGHKSVSWYQQVLGQGPQFIFQYYEKEERGRGNFPDRFSARQFPNYSSELNVNALLLGDSALYLCASSLDWTGGRGINTIYFGEGSWLTVV.

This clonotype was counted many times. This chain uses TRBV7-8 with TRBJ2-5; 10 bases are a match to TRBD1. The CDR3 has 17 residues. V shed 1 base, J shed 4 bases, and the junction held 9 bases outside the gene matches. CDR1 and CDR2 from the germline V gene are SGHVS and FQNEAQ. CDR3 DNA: TGTGCCAGCAGCTTAGGTGTGACAGGGGGCCGTAGAGAGACCCAGTACTTC. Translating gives CASSLGVTGGRRETQYF.

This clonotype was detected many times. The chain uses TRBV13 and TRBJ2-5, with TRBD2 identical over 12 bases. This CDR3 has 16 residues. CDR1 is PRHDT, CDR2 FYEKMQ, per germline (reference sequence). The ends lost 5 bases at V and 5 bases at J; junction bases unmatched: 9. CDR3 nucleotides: TGTGCCAGCAGCCTGACTAGCGGGAGAGTTGGGGAGACCCAGTACTTC. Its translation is CASSLTSGRVGETQYF.

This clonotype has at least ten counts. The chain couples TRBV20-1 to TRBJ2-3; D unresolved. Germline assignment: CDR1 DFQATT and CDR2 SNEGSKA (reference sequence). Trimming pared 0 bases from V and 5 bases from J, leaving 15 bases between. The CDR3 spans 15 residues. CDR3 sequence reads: CSARDPMEQGDTQYF. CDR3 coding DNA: TGCAGTGCTAGAGACCCCATGGAACAAGGAGATACGCAGTATTTT.

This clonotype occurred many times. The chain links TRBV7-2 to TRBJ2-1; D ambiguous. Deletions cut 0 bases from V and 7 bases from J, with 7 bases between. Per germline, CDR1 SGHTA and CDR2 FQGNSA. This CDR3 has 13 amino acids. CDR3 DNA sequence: TGTGCCAGCAGCTTAGCTTGGGGAAATGAGCAGTTCTTC. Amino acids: CASSLAWGNEQFF. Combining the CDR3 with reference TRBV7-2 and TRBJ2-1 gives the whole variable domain GAGVSQSPSNKVTEKGKDVELRCDPISGHTALYWYRQSLGQGLEFLIYFQGNSAPDKSGLPSDRFSAERTGGSVSTLTIQRTQQEDSAVYLCASSLAWGNEQFFGPGTRLTVL.

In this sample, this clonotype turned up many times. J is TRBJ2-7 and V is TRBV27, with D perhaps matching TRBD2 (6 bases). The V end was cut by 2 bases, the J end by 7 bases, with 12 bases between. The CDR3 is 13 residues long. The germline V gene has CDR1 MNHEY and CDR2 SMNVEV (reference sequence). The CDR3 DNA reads TGTGCCAGCAGTTTAGGGTTCGGGGGAGAGCAGTACTTC. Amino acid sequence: CASSLGFGGEQYF.

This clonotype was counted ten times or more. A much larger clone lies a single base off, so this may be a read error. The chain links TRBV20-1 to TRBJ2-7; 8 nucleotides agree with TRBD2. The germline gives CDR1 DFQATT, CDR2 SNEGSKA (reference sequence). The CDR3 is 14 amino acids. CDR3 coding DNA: TGCAGTGCTGCTAGCGGGCTGAGCTCCTCCGAGCAGTACTTC. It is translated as CSAASGLSSSEQYF.

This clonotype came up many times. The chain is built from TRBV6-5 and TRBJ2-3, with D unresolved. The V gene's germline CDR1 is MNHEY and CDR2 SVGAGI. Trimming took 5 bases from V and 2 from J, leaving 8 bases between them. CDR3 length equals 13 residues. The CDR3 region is CASSPVNTDTQYF. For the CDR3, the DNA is TGTGCCAGCAGTCCTGTGAACACAGATACGCAGTATTTT.

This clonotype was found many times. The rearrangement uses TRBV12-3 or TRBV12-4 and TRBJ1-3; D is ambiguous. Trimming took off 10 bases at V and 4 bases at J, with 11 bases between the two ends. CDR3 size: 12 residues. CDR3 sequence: CATKTAGNTIYF. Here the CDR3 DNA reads TGTGCCACCAAAACCGCCGGAAACACCATATATTTT.

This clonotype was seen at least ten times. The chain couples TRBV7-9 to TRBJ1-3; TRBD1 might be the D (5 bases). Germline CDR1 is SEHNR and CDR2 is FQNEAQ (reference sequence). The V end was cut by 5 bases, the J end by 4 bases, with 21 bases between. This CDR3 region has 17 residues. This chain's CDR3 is CASSTRRGVGGGNTIYF. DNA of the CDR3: TGTGCCAGCAGCACCCGAAGAGGGGTAGGAGGAGGAAACACCATATATTTT.

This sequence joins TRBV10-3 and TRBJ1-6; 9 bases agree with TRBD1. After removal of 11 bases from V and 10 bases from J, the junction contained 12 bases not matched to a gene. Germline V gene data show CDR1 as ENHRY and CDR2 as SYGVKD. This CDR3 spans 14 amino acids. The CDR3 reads CAARPGTGQSPLHF. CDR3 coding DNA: TGTGCCGCCCGACCCGGGACAGGGCAATCACCCCTCCACTTT.

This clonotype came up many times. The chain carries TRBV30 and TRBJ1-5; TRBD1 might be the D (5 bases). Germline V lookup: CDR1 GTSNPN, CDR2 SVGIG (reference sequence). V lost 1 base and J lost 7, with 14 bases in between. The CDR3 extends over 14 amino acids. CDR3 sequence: CAWSDAGRGQPQHF. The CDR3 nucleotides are TGTGCCTGGAGTGACGCAGGGAGAGGGCAGCCCCAGCATTTT.

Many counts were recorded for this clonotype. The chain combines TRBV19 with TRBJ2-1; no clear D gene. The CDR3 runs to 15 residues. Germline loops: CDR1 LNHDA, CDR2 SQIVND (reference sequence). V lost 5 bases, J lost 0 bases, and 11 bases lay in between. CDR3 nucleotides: TGTGCCAGTAGTCGCGACTCCACCTCCTACAATGAGCAGTTCTTC. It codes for CASSRDSTSYNEQFF.

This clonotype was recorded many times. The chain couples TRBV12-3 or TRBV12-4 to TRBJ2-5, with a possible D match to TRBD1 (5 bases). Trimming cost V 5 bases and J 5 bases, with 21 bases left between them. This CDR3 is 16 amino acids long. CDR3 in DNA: TGTGCCAGCAGTCTGGTCGGGTCAGGGTTGGGGGAGACCCAGTACTTC. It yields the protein CASSLVGSGLGETQYF.

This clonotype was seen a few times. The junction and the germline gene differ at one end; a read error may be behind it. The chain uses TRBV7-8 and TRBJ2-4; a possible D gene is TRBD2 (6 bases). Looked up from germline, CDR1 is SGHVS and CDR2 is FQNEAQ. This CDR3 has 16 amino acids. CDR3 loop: CASSLGRTLAKSIQYF. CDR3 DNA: TGTGCCAGCAGCTTAGGCCGAACACTAGCCAAAAGCATTCAGTACTTC.

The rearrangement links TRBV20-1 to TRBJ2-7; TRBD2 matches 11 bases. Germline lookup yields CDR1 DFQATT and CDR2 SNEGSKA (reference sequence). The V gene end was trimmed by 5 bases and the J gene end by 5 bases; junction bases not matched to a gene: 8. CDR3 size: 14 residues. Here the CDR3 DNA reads TGCAGTGCTCCCATACTAGCGGGAGTTAACGAGCAGTACTTC. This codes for CSAPILAGVNEQYF.

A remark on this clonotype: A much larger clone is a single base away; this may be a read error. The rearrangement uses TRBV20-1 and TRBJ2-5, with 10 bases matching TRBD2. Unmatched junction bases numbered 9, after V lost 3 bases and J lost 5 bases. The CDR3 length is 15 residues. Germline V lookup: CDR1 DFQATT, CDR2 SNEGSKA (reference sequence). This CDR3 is CSARGIAGGAETQYF. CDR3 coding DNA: TGCAGTGCTAGGGGGATAGCGGGAGGTGCGGAGACCCAGTACTTC.

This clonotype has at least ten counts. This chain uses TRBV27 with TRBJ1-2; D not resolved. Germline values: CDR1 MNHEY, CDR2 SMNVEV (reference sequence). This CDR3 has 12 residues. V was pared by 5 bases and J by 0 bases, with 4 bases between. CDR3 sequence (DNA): TGTGCCAGCAGTAACACTAACTATGGCTACACCTTC. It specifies CASSNTNYGYTF.

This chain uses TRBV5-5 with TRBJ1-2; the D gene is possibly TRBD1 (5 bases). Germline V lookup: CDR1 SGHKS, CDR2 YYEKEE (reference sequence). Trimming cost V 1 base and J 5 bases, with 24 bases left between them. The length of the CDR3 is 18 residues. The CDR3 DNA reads TGTGCCAGCAGCTTGCGTTGGGACGGCGAGAATTCCAAGTATGGCTACACCTTC. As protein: CASSLRWDGENSKYGYTF. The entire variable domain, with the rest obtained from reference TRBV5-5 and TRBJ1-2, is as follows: DAGVTQSPTHLIKTRGQQVTLRCSPISGHKSVSWYQQVLGQGPQFIFQYYEKEERGRGNFPDRFSARQFPNYSSELNVNALLLGDSALYLCASSLRWDGENSKYGYTFGSGTRLTVV.